This T cell receptor (beta chain) was sequenced during a study of blood T cell repertoires in COVID-19. Study context: The samples span acute and convalescent COVID-19 from the United States, Italy and Spain.

Original analysis: Nucleated cell counts were estimated from reference gene primer amplification. The repertoire was sequenced with immunoSEQ multiplex PCR; TCRdb's copy has only in-frame clones and lacks some. The DNA gave D and trimming, while V, J and clone size come from that table. The sample has around 270,000 clones; around 86% are singletons. The Seattle patients, enrolled during active infection, were followed longitudinally. Source material: peripheral blood. This sequence was found in a woman aged 55-70 years with COVID-19, enrolled during active disease.

The CDR3 DNA reads TGTGCCAGCAGCTTGGATGGGAGCCAGAGCTCCTATAATTCACCCCTCCACTTT. Its protein is CASSLDGSQSSYNSPLHF. This rearrangement joins TRBV5-6 to TRBJ1-6; D gene uncertain. CDR3 length equals 18 residues. The germline gives CDR1 SGHDT, CDR2 YYEEEE. Trimming removed 0 bases from V and 0 bases from J, with 13 bases in between. The full variable domain, with the rest looked up from reference TRBV5-6 and TRBJ1-6, is DAGVTQSPTHLIKTRGQQVTLRCSPKSGHDTVSWYQQALGQGPQFIFQYYEEEERQRGNFPDRFSGHQFPNYSSELNVNALLLGDSALYLCASSLDGSQSSYNSPLHFGNGTRLTVT.